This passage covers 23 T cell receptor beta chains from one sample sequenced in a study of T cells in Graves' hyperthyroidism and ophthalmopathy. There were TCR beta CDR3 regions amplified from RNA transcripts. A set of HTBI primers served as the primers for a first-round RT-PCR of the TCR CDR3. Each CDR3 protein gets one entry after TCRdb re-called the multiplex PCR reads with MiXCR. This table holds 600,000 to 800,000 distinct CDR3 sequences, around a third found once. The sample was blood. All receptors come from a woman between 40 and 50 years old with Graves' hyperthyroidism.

CDR3 sequence (DNA): TGCGCCAGCAGCTCCCCGGGGGCCGCGAACACTGAAGCTTTCTTT. It encodes CASSSPGAANTEAFF. V gene TRBV5-1 combines with J gene TRBJ1-1, with a weak D call TRBD1 (6 bases). The CDR3 totals 15 residues. Trimming took 3 bases from V and 1 from J, leaving 13 bases between them. The V gene's germline CDR1 is SGHRS and CDR2 YFSETQ.

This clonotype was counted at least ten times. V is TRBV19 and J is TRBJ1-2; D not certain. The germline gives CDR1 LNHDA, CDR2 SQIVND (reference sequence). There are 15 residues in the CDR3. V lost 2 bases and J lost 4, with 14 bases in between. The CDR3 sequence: CASSIREGSPYGYTF. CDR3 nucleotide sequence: TGTGCCAGTAGTATAAGGGAGGGAAGCCCCTATGGCTACACCTTC. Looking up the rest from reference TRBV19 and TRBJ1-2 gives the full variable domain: DGGITQSPKYLFRKEGQNVTLSCEQNLNHDAMYWYRQDPGQGLRLIYYSQIVNDFQKGDIAEGYSVSREKKESFPLTVTSAQKNPTAFYLCASSIREGSPYGYTFGSGTRLTVV.

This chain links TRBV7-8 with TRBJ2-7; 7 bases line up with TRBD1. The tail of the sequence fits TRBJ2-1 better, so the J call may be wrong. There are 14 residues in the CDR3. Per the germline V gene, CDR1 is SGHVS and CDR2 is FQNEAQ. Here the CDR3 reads CASSLDLDRDEQFF. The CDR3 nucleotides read TGTGCCAGCAGCTTGGATCTAGACAGGGACGAGCAGTTCTTC.

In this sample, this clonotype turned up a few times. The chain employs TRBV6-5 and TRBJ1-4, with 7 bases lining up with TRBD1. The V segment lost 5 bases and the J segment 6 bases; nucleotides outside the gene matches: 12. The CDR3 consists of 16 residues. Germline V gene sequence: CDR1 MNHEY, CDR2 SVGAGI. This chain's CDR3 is CASSPIKDRRYEKLFF. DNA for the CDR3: TGTGCCAGCAGTCCCATAAAGGACAGGCGGTATGAAAAACTGTTTTTT.

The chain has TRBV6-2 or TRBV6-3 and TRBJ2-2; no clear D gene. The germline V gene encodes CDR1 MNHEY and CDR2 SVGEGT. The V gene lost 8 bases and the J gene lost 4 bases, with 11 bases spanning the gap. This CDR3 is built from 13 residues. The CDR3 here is CASCGTFTGELFF. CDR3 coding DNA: TGTGCCAGCTGCGGAACCTTCACCGGGGAGCTGTTTTTT.

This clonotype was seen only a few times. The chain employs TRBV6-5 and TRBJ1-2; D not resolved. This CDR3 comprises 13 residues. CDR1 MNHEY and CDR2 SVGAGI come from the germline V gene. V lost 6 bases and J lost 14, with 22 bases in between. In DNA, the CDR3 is TGTGCCAGCAGCCTCCGGCCCCTTTGGTCTAGGACCTTC. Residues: CASSLRPLWSRTF.

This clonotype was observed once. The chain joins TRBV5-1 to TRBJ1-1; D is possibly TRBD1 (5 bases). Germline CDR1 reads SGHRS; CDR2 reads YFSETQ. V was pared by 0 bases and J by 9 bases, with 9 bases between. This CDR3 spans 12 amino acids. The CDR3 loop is CASSLVGTKAFF. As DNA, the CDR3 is TGCGCCAGCAGCTTGGTAGGGACTAAAGCTTTCTTT.

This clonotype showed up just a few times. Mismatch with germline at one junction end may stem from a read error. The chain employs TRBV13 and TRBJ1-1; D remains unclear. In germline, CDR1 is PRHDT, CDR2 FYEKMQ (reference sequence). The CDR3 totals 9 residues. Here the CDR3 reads CASSQRPTF. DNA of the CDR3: TGTGCCAGCAGCCAGAGGCCTACCTTT.

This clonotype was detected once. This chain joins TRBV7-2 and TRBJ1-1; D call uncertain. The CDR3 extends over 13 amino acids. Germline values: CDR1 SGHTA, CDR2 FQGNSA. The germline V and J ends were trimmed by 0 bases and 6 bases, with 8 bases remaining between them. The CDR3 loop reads CASSLAGNPEAFF. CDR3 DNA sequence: TGTGCCAGCAGCTTAGCAGGGAATCCTGAAGCTTTCTTT.

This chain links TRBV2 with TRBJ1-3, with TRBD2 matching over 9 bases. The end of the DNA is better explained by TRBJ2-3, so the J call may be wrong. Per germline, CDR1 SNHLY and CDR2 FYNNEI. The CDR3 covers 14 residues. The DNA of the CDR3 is TGTGCCAGCAAGAGCGGGGGGACCACAGATACGCAGTATTTT. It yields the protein CASKSGGTTDTQYF.

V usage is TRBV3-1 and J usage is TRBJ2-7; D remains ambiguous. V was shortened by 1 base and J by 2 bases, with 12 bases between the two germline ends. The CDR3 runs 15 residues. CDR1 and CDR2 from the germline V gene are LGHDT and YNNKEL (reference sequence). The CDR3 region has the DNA TGTGCCAGCAGCCAAGGGACCAACTGGGCCTACGAGCAGTACTTC. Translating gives CASSQGTNWAYEQYF.

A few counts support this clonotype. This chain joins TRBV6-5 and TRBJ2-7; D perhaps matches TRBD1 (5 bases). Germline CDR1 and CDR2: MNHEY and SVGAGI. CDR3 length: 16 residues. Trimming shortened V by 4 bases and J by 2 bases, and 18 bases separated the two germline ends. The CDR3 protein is CASSFPAGFVPYEQYF. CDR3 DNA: TGTGCCAGCAGTTTCCCGGCAGGGTTTGTTCCCTACGAGCAGTACTTC.

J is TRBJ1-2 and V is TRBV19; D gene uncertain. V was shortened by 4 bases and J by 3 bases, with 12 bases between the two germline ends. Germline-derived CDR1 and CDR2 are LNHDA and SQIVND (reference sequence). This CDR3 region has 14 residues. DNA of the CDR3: TGTGCCAGTAGTAGGCGTTCGGAGTACTATGGCTACACCTTC. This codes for CASSRRSEYYGYTF.

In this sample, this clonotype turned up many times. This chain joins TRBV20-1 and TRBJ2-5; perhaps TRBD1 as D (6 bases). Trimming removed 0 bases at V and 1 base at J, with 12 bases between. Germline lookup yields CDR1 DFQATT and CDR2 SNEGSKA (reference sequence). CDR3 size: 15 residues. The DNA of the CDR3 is TGCAGTGCTAGAGATAGGGCCAGGGGCCAAGAGACCCAGTACTTC. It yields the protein CSARDRARGQETQYF.

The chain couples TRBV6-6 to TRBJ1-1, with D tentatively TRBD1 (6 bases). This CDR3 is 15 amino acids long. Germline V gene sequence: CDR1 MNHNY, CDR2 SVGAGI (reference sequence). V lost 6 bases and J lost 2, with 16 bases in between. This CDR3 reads CASRDEGHRNTEAFF. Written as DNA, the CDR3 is TGTGCCAGCAGAGACGAGGGACACCGAAACACTGAAGCTTTCTTT.

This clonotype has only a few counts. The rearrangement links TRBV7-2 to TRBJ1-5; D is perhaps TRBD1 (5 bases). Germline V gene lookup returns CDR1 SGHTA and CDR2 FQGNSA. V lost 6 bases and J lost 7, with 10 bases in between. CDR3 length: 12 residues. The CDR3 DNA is TGTGCCAGCAGGGGGGTGGGGCAGCCCCAGCATTTT. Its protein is CASRGVGQPQHF.

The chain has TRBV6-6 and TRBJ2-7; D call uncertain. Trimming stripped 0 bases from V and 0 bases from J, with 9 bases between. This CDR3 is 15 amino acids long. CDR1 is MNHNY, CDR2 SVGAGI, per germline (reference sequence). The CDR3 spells CASSYSTRHSYEQYF. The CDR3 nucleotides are TGTGCCAGCAGTTACTCGACTCGCCACTCCTACGAGCAGTACTTC.

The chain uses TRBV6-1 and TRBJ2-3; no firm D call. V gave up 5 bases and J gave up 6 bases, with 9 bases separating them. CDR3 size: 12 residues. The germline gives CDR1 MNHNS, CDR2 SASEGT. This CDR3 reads CASSRSRDTQYF. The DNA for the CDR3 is TGTGCCAGCAGTCGAAGTAGGGATACGCAGTATTTT.

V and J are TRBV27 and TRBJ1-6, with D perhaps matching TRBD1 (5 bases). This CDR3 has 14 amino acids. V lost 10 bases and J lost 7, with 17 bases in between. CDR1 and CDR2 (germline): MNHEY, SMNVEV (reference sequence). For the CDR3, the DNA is TGTGCCACCCGGGGATTGACAGCCAATTCACCCCTCCACTTT. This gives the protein CATRGLTANSPLHF.

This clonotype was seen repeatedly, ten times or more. The CDR3 region is CSVEEGRTGELFF. Written as DNA, the CDR3 is TGCAGCGTTGAAGAGGGTAGGACCGGGGAGCTGTTTTTT. This chain uses TRBV29-1 with TRBJ2-2; no clear D. CDR1 is SQVTM, CDR2 ANQGSEA, per germline. This CDR3 is built from 13 residues. Between the trimmed V and J ends, which lost 0 bases and 5 bases, there was a span of 7 bases.

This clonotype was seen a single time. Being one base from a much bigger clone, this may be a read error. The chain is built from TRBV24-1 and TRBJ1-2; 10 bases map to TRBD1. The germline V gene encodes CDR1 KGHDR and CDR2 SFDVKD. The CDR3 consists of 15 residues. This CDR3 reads CATGDEGTGDRGYTF. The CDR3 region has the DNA TGTGCCACCGGTGATGAAGGGACAGGGGATCGTGGCTACACCTTC.

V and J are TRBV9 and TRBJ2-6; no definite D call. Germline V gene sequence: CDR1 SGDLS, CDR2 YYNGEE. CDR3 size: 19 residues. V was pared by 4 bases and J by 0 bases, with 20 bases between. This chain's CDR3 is CASSLKLVLGNSGANVLTF. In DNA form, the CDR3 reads TGTGCCAGCAGCCTTAAGCTCGTTCTGGGGAACTCTGGGGCCAACGTCCTGACTTTC.

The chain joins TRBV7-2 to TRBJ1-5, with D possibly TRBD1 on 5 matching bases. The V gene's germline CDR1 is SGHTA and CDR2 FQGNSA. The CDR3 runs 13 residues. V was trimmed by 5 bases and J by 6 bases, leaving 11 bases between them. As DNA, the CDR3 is TGTGCCAGCAGCCCCGAGAGGGGTCAGCCCCAGCATTTT. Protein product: CASSPERGQPQHF.